The entry below describes one T cell receptor (beta chain). Its antigen has not been determined. There are no base qualities to consult, and no much larger clone falls within one base. The data were obtained in a study of T cell responses to AZD1222 COVID-19 vaccine (dated by TCRdb to the early 2020s). A note on the overall study: Because spike-specific TCR depth and breadth did not differ between the two schedules, AZD1222 recipients who got a second dose at roughly 4 weeks were pooled with those who got a second dose at roughly 12 weeks. A total of more than 230 trial participants underwent TCR sequencing, of whom about 200 had received two doses of AZD1222 and about 26 had received two doses of the MenACWY control vaccine. Trial participants were enrolled by age into 18-55, 56-69 and 70-plus year subgroups, with approximately 150, 28 and 58 TCR-sequenced participants respectively. General conclusions and limits of the study: Conclusions about previously exposed vaccinees were limited because only a handful of AZD1222 recipients were SARS-CoV-2 seropositive at baseline. Because no day 14 peak-response samples were available, repertoires were characterized only after the peak T cell response. After two AZD1222 doses, both the breadth and the depth of spike-specific TCRs were significantly higher than at day 0 and than in MenACWY recipients. The vaccine-associated CD4 TCRs covered the entire spike protein, and the dominant responses fell in regions 160-218 and 743-854. Reportedly, close to half of the unique spike-specific TCRs recognized epitopes lying outside the regions that are mutated in the B.1.351 and B.1.1.7 variants. Participants were mostly white British, with more females than males. The authors suggested clonal diversity may have been underestimated. In the small 56-69-year group, the increase in depth fell short of significance, most likely because of low power.

The CDR3 regions of human TCRbeta chains were analyzed by immunosequencing. The paper's processing steps were these. Repertoire TCRs were matched against a reference library of SARS-CoV-2-specific TCRs generated with the MIRA antigen-specificity platform. Breadth meant the fraction of unique TCRs that were SARS-CoV-2-associated, whereas depth meant the fraction of total T cells that were SARS-CoV-2-associated. Each spike-specific TCR was assigned to its reactive spike region and to a CD4 or CD8 class using the MIRA data. Log10-transformed breadth and depth values were compared by one-way ANOVA with Sidak's multiple comparisons tests. TCRdb stores this immuneACCESS table with in-frame sequences only. Part of the clones is absent; in the studies checked, under half of the shortfall reflects unresolved V genes, and no reason is known for the rest. From that table come the V and J calls and clone size; the DNA was used to work out D and trimming. The sample yields 90,000 to 100,000 clones; around 89% were counted once. Around 7% of the sample is taken by the ten largest.

This specimen's time point label, per the study, means: baseline before first vaccination. Vaccinee samples came from UK trials COV001 and COV002, including a single-blind randomized controlled phase 2/3 trial of AZD1222 (ChAdOx1 nCoV-19) in healthy adults. Trial participant PBMC samples were collected at day 0 and day 28 after the second dose for TCRbeta chain sequencing. Here V drops 5 bases and J drops 4 bases, and the junction holds 10 bases not matched to any gene. Based on the germline V gene, the CDR1 and CDR2 sequences are SGHTA and FQGNSA. Counted from cysteine to phenylalanine, this CDR3 has 15 amino acids. The kept DNA is CDR3 alone, 45 bases in frame from the first base.

This TCR came from an adult in good health. The sequencing used peripheral blood, collected on day 0 of AZD1222 vaccination. Recombination joined TRBV7-2 with TRBJ1-2; 7 bases in the middle match TRBD1. The base sequence is TGTGCCAGCAGCCCTCGACAGGGTTCCACCTATGGCTACACCTTC. It translates as CASSPRQGSTYGYTF. Where the CDR3 stops, the reference TRBV7-2 and TRBJ1-2 genes take over; the full variable domain is GAGVSQSPSNKVTEKGKDVELRCDPISGHTALYWYRQSLGQGLEFLIYFQGNSAPDKSGLPSDRFSAERTGGSVSTLTIQRTQQEDSAVYLCASSPRQGSTYGYTFGSGTRLTVV.